Sequencing of this TCR beta chain was carried out in a study of blood T cells in healthy people across ages. CDR1 and CDR2 (germline): MNHEY, SVGEGT. This CDR3 region has 16 residues. V lost 6 bases and J 3 bases, leaving 21 bases between the germline ends. A second PCR, run for about 7 to 11 cycles, used a sample-barcoded 5' primer plus a J-beta primer mix. TCRdb re-called the 5' RACE reads through MiXCR, storing one row per CDR3 protein. The sample shows about 1.8 million distinct CDR3 sequences, around half of them seen only once. Sample: blood. The sequence came from a woman aged 40 to 49 in good health. The gene calls are TRBV6-2 or TRBV6-3 and TRBJ2-7, with D possibly called TRBD1 or TRBD2 (5 bases each). The CDR3 sequence: CASSRDSPGANYEQYF. CDR3 nucleotides: TGTGCCAGCAGCCGCGACAGTCCCGGGGCCAACTACGAGCAGTACTTC.